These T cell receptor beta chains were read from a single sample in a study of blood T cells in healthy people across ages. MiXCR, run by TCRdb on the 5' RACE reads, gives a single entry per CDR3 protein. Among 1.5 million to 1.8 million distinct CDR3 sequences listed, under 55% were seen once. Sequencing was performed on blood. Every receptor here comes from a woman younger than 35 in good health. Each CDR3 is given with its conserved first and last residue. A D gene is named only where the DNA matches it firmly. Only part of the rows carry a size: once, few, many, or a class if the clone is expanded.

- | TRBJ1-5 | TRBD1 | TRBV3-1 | TGTGCCAGCAGCCAGGATCAGGGGGTAAGTCAGCCCCAGCATTTT | CASSQDQGVSQPQHF
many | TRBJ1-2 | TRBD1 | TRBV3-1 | TGTGCCAGCAGCCCGACCGACAGGGAAGTTGATGGCTACACCTTC | CASSPTDREVDGYTF
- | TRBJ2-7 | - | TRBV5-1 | TGCGCCAGCAGCTTGGCGACAGGTGGGTATGGAACAGGGCAGTACTTC | CASSLATGGYGTGQYF
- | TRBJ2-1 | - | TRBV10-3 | TGTGCCATCAGTGAGCCCCTGGTGGGCTCCTACAATGAGCAGTTCTTC | CAISEPLVGSYNEQFF
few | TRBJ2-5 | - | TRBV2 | TGTGCCAGCAGTGGAGGGGGTTTAGTAAGGTACTTC | CASSGGGLVRYF
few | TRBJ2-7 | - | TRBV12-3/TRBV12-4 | TGTGCCAGCAGTCAACACCCGAACGAAGCCTACGAGCAGTACTTC | CASSQHPNEAYEQYF
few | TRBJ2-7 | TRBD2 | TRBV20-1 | TGCAGTGCTACCCTAGCGGGAGTCTACGAGCAGTACTTC | CSATLAGVYEQYF
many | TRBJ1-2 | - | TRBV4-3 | TGTGCCAGCAGCCCATCCGGGAGAAACTATGGCTACACCTTC | CASSPSGRNYGYTF
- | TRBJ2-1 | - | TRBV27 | TGTGCCAGCACCAGACGGGGAATCGGCCATGAGCAGTTCTTC | CASTRRGIGHEQFF
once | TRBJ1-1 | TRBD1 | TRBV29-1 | TGCAGCGTTGGGGCAGGGGGAGACACTGAAGCTTTCTTT | CSVGAGGDTEAFF